These 12 T cell receptor beta chains were sequenced from one sample in a study of cytomegalovirus exposure and HLA in healthy donors. The method was immunoSEQ multiplex PCR; TCRdb's version includes in-frame clones alone and lacks a portion of them. The top ten clones hold 2.5% to 3% of a sample with some 160,000 clones, around nine tenths of them seen once. Sequencing input: PBMCs. All receptors derive from a man aged 18 to 30 in good health and CMV-seronegative.

The chain joins TRBV28 to TRBJ1-6, with 8 bases lining up with TRBD1. With V trimmed by 8 bases and J by 4 bases, 10 bases remained unmatched. The germline V gene has CDR1 MDHEN and CDR2 SYDVKM. The CDR3 is made up of 16 amino acids. The CDR3 bases are TGTGCCAGCGGTAAGGACAGGGACTTATATAATTCACCCCTCCACTTT. Translated, it gives CASGKDRDLYNSPLHF.

This chain uses TRBV4-2 with TRBJ2-7, with 8 positions matching TRBD1. The V and J ends lost 0 bases and 3 bases, in that order; junction bases with no gene match: 7. CDR1 is LGHNA, CDR2 YNFKEQ, per germline. The CDR3 covers 16 residues. Here the CDR3 reads CASSQDPDRDGYEQYF. CDR3 coding DNA: TGTGCCAGCAGCCAAGACCCGGACAGGGATGGCTACGAGCAGTACTTC.

This clone was seen only a few times. The rearrangement uses TRBV5-6 and TRBJ2-5; D possibly corresponds to TRBD2 (5 bases). Germline V gene data show CDR1 as SGHDT and CDR2 as YYEEEE. This CDR3 has 13 amino acids. Between the trimmed V and J ends, which lost 4 bases and 2 bases, there was a span of 9 bases. The CDR3 region is CASSLPGQETQYF. The CDR3 coding sequence is TGTGCCAGCAGCCTACCGGGACAAGAGACCCAGTACTTC.

This chain links TRBV5-1 with TRBJ2-7; TRBD1 matches at 8 bases. This CDR3 spans 13 amino acids. Germline-derived CDR1 and CDR2 are SGHRS and YFSETQ. The V and J ends lost 7 bases and 7 bases, in that order; junction bases with no gene match: 10. The CDR3 nucleotides read TGCGCCAGCTCCCCCGGACAGGGCGGGGAGCAGTACGTC. Translated, it gives CASSPGQGGEQYV.

This chain connects TRBV5-1 to TRBJ2-3; TRBD1 matches at 7 bases. The CDR3 loop spans 13 amino acids. The germline V gene has CDR1 SGHRS and CDR2 YFSETQ. The V segment lost 4 bases and the J segment 4 bases; nucleotides outside the gene matches: 3. The CDR3 DNA sequence: TGCGCCAGCAGCACCCAGGGGGCAGATACGCAGTATTTT. This translates into CASSTQGADTQYF.

The chain combines TRBV21-1 with TRBJ1-2; the table's TRBD1 call for D was not verified on the DNA. TRBV21-1 is shown as a pseudogene. This CDR3 has 17 amino acids. The CDR3 nucleotides read TGTGCCAGCAGCAATTCCCAGGGGAAGGTTCAAGAGGATGGCTACACCTTC. Amino acid sequence: CASSNSQGKVQEDGYTF.

V gene TRBV10-3 combines with J gene TRBJ2-5; TRBD2 matches 7 bases. The germline V gene has CDR1 ENHRY and CDR2 SYGVKD. Trimming removed 9 bases from V and 5 bases from J; junction bases left unmatched: 12. The CDR3 length is 14 residues. The CDR3 bases are TGTGCCATGGCTGAGGGTCGGGGGGTGGAGACCCAGTACTTC. It translates to CAMAEGRGVETQYF.

This clone was counted a single time. The chain joins TRBV30 to TRBJ2-1; D might be TRBD2 (6 bases). V lost 4 bases to trimming and J lost 0 bases, with 13 bases between them. Germline loops: CDR1 GTSNPN, CDR2 SVGIG (reference sequence). The CDR3 has 15 residues. CDR3 amino acids: CAWTPRGSSYNEQFF. The CDR3 nucleotides read TGTGCCTGGACTCCTCGGGGGAGCTCCTACAATGAGCAGTTCTTC.

This clone was recorded only once. The chain carries TRBV28 and TRBJ1-5; 9 bases align to TRBD1. CDR3 size: 15 residues. Germline values: CDR1 MDHEN, CDR2 SYDVKM. The J segment lost 7 bases and the V segment lost 1 base, leaving 5 bases of the junction unmatched. The CDR3 here is CASSLLPQGAQPQHF. Written as DNA, the CDR3 is TGTGCCAGCAGTTTATTGCCACAGGGGGCCCAGCCCCAGCATTTT.

On this clone: Other DNA sequences in this specimen translate into the identical CDR3. V gene TRBV27 combines with J gene TRBJ1-2; 8 bases map to TRBD1. Germline assignment: CDR1 MNHEY and CDR2 SMNVEV (reference sequence). CDR3 length: 12 amino acids. Unmatched junction bases numbered 4, after V lost 4 bases and J lost 9 bases. CDR3 sequence: CASSSWTGSYTF. As DNA, the CDR3 is TGTGCCAGCAGTTCATGGACAGGGAGCTACACCTTC.

This chain links TRBV2 with TRBJ1-4; 9 bases line up with TRBD1. V lost 1 base and J lost 6; bases outside the gene matches: 6. The CDR3 consists of 16 residues. CDR1 is SNHLY, CDR2 FYNNEI, per germline. CDR3 residues: CASSEGRRTGDEKLFF. The CDR3 nucleotides are TGTGCCAGCAGTGAAGGACGAAGGACAGGGGATGAAAAACTGTTTTTT.

This sequence joins TRBV19 and TRBJ2-7, with D perhaps matching TRBD1 (7 bases). Trimming shortened V by 10 bases and J by 4 bases, and 17 bases separated the two germline ends. The germline gives CDR1 LNHDA, CDR2 SQIVND (reference sequence). The CDR3 spans 13 residues. The CDR3 DNA sequence: TGTGCCACCTCAGCAGGGGGGAGTTACGAGCAGTACTTC. This gives the protein CATSAGGSYEQYF.